This T cell receptor beta chain appears in the sequencing data of a study of T-cell memory formation after mild COVID-19. Study findings and constraints: CD4+ clones that contracted lay mainly in CM and EM; CD8+ ones lay in EMRA.

This CDR3 spans 14 amino acids. Germline loops: CDR1 SEHNR, CDR2 FQNEAQ (reference sequence). V was pared by 2 bases and J by 5 bases, with 10 bases between. This clonotype has a handful of counts. Its antigen is as yet unknown. Each CDR3 protein is one row after TCRdb ran MiXCR on the 5' RACE reads. The sample has a few hundred thousand distinct CDR3 sequences, more than 20% seen once. The sample taken for sequencing was PBMCs or a T cell subset sorted from them (not recorded which). The V call is TRBV7-9, the J call TRBJ2-1; no firm D call. The clonotype was recovered from a man aged 18-30 years who had mild COVID-19 (a few samples of this study predate the infection). Cell type and time point are not known. CDR3 DNA: TGTGCCAGCAGCTTAAAAGGTCCCCACAATGAGCAGTTCTTC. This encodes CASSLKGPHNEQFF.